These 19 T cell receptor beta chains originate from one sample sequenced in a study of blood T cell repertoires in COVID-19. The repertoire was sequenced with immunoSEQ multiplex PCR; TCRdb's copy has only in-frame clones and lacks some. The sample lists tens of thousands of clones, roughly 70% occurring once. Sequenced: peripheral blood. The receptor source for this set is a man between 65 and 85 years old with COVID-19, enrolled during active disease.

CDR3 protein: CASSLAHGSPVGNEQFF. Written as DNA, the CDR3 is TGTGCCAGCAGCTTAGCGCACGGGAGCCCGGTGGGCAATGAGCAGTTCTTC. The chain uses TRBV7-2 and TRBJ2-1, with D tentatively TRBD2 (6 bases). The germline V gene encodes CDR1 SGHTA and CDR2 FQGNSA. This CDR3 is built from 17 residues. Trimming took 0 bases from V and 6 from J, leaving 18 bases between them.

This clone was observed a few times. V gene TRBV7-2 combines with J gene TRBJ1-1; the D gene is possibly TRBD1 (6 bases). This CDR3 contains 14 residues. Germline V lookup: CDR1 SGHTA, CDR2 FQGNSA. V shed 2 bases and J shed 1 base, with 8 bases lying between them. The CDR3 is CASSLLTGNTEAFF. The CDR3 nucleotides are TGTGCCAGCAGCTTATTGACAGGGAACACTGAAGCTTTCTTT.

This clone was counted only a few times. J is TRBJ2-1 and V is TRBV24-1, with no clear D. The CDR3 consists of 17 residues. V was pared by 7 bases and J by 2 bases, with 20 bases between. Germline V CDR1 and CDR2: KGHDR, SFDVKD. CDR3 protein: CATSHPLPGLTYNEQFF. The CDR3, as DNA: TGTGCCACCAGCCATCCCCTTCCAGGCCTAACCTACAATGAGCAGTTCTTC.

This clone qualifies as medium-sized. This chain uses TRBV19 with TRBJ1-1, with TRBD1 matching over 9 bases. V shed 3 bases and J 5 bases; nucleotides not matched to a gene: 7. The CDR3 is made up of 15 amino acids. CDR1 LNHDA and CDR2 SQIVND come from the germline V gene (reference sequence). CDR3 DNA sequence: TGTGCCAGTAGTATTTCAGTGACAGGGGGGACTGAAGCTTTCTTT. Its translation: CASSISVTGGTEAFF.

The V gene is TRBV6-2 or TRBV6-3, the J gene TRBJ2-2, with D maybe TRBD2 (5 bases). CDR3 length equals 14 residues. CDR1 and CDR2 from the germline V gene are MNHEY and SVGEGT. The V gene lost 4 bases and the J gene lost 4 bases, with 10 bases spanning the gap. The CDR3 region is CASSLLAGTGELFF. The CDR3 coding sequence is TGTGCCAGCAGTTTACTGGCGGGCACCGGGGAGCTGTTTTTT.

This clone showed up just once. The chain combines TRBV14 with TRBJ2-3, with 11 nucleotides matching TRBD2. Germline loops: CDR1 SGHDN, CDR2 FVKESK. V was clipped by 1 base and J by 4 bases; unmatched bases: 4. The CDR3 loop spans 16 amino acids. CDR3 nucleotide sequence: TGTGCCAGCAGCCAAGGGCTACTAGCGGGAGCAGATACGCAGTATTTT. It specifies CASSQGLLAGADTQYF. Drawing the rest from reference TRBV14 and TRBJ2-3, the complete variable domain is EAGVTQFPSHSVIEKGQTVTLRCDPISGHDNLYWYRRVMGKEIKFLLHFVKESKQDESGMPNNRFLAERTGGTYSTLKVQPAELEDSGVYFCASSQGLLAGADTQYFGPGTRLTVL.

This clone is medium-sized in the sample. The V and J genes are TRBV19 and TRBJ2-4; 7 bases line up with TRBD1. The CDR3 is made up of 18 amino acids. Trimming cost V 3 bases and J 0 bases; bases outside gene matches: 11. Looked up from germline, CDR1 is LNHDA and CDR2 is SQIVND (reference sequence). CDR3 DNA sequence: TGTGCCAGTAGTATCGAGGCGACAGGGAATTTAGCCAAAAACATTCAGTACTTC. As protein: CASSIEATGNLAKNIQYF.

The V call is TRBV4-3, the J call TRBJ1-1; the D is unclear. CDR1 and CDR2 from the germline V gene are LGHNA and YSLEER. This CDR3 spans 15 amino acids. V shed 0 bases and J shed 8 bases, with 16 bases lying between them. This CDR3 reads CASSQDALPGAEAFF. The DNA for the CDR3 is TGCGCCAGCAGCCAAGATGCTCTTCCGGGAGCCGAAGCTTTCTTT.

The chain joins TRBV4-2 to TRBJ1-2, with 10 nucleotides matching TRBD1. CDR1 LGHNA and CDR2 YNFKEQ come from the germline V gene. The CDR3 is 17 amino acids. With 4 bases clipped from V and 0 bases from J, the junction kept 8 bases outside the gene matches. In DNA form, the CDR3 reads TGTGCCAGCAGCCCATGGGGACAGGGGTTAGCTAACTATGGCTACACCTTC. It encodes CASSPWGQGLANYGYTF.

This rearrangement joins TRBV7-2 to TRBJ2-2, with a tentative D call TRBD2 (6 bases). Germline V CDR1 and CDR2: SGHTA, FQGNSA. This CDR3 contains 15 residues. The ends were cut back, 7 bases at V and 5 bases at J, with 17 bases in the middle. The CDR3 region is CASTPAGTRTGELFF. The DNA for the CDR3 is TGTGCCAGCACCCCGGCCGGGACTCGGACCGGGGAGCTGTTTTTT.

This clone was counted at least ten times. This chain uses TRBV7-9 with TRBJ2-7, with 9 bases that match TRBD2. From germline, CDR1 is SEHNR and CDR2 FQNEAQ (reference sequence). This CDR3 is built from 13 residues. After removal of 7 bases from V and 1 base from J, the junction contained 2 bases not matched to a gene. As DNA, the CDR3 is TGTGCCAGCAACGCGGGGGGGTCCTACGAGCAGTACTTC. Its translation is CASNAGGSYEQYF.

The rearrangement uses TRBV30 and TRBJ2-1; 15 positions agree with TRBD2. Germline V gene data show CDR1 as GTSNPN and CDR2 as SVGIG (reference sequence). J was trimmed by 14 bases and V by 0 bases; bases with no gene match: 11. The CDR3 is 16 amino acids. CDR3 bases: TGTGCCTGGAGTGTAAGGAGGGGGACTAGCGGGAGGACGGAGTTCTTC. It yields the protein CAWSVRRGTSGRTEFF.

This sequence joins TRBV4-3 and TRBJ2-1; TRBD2 aligns across 11 bases. Per the germline V gene, CDR1 is LGHNA and CDR2 is YSLEER. V shed 3 bases and J 0 bases; nucleotides not matched to a gene: 4. The CDR3 loop spans 17 amino acids. CDR3 region: CASSQLAGGSSYNEQFF. CDR3 DNA: TGCGCCAGCAGCCAGTTAGCGGGAGGGAGCTCCTACAATGAGCAGTTCTTC.

This clone was seen a few times. This chain joins TRBV6-2 or TRBV6-3 and TRBJ2-1; D is possibly TRBD2 (5 bases). V was trimmed by 3 bases and J by 13 bases, leaving 13 bases between them. Per germline, CDR1 MNHEY and CDR2 SVGEGT. The CDR3 spans 12 residues. CDR3 nucleotide sequence: TGTGCCAGCAGTTATGCGAGGGCCGAACAGTTCTTC. This translates into CASSYARAEQFF.

This clone has ten or more counts. This CDR3 reads CAIRTQGASGANVLTF. CDR3 nucleotide sequence: TGTGCCATCAGAACACAGGGGGCGAGTGGGGCCAACGTCCTGACTTTC. The V and J genes are TRBV10-3 and TRBJ2-6, with 9 bases that match TRBD1. The CDR3 spans 16 residues. The germline V gene encodes CDR1 ENHRY and CDR2 SYGVKD. With 6 bases clipped from V and 3 bases from J, the junction kept 6 bases outside the gene matches.

This clone was observed a few times. This rearrangement joins TRBV7-9 to TRBJ2-3; 13 positions agree with TRBD2. Germline CDR1 and CDR2: SEHNR and FQNEAQ (reference sequence). V shed 5 bases, J shed 4 bases, and the junction held 6 bases outside the gene matches. CDR3 length equals 16 residues. In DNA form, the CDR3 reads TGTGCCAGCAGCAGGACTAGCGGGAGCCTCCCAGATACGCAGTATTTT. Translating it yields CASSRTSGSLPDTQYF.

This clone was counted once. The J gene is TRBJ2-1, the V gene TRBV5-1, with D tentatively TRBD2 (5 bases). The CDR3 length is 16 residues. Germline-derived CDR1 and CDR2 are SGHRS and YFSETQ. The V end was cut by 1 base, the J end by 3 bases, with 14 bases between. CDR3 region: CASSLLLAENYNEQFF. In DNA form, the CDR3 reads TGCGCCAGCAGCTTGTTGCTAGCAGAAAACTACAATGAGCAGTTCTTC.

This clone was detected a few times. The chain carries TRBV28 and TRBJ1-2; TRBD1 matches 7 bases. Trimming at V came to 2 bases and at J to 1 base, leaving 7 bases not matched to a gene. Germline assignment: CDR1 MDHEN and CDR2 SYDVKM. The length of the CDR3 is 16 residues. CDR3 in DNA: TGTGCCAGCAGTTTAAGTCAGGGGGGCGGTAACTATGGCTACACCTTC. Translating gives CASSLSQGGGNYGYTF.

At least ten counts were recorded for this clone. V gene TRBV28 combines with J gene TRBJ2-2; D is possibly TRBD2 (5 bases). The CDR3 spans 15 residues. Germline values: CDR1 MDHEN, CDR2 SYDVKM. The germline V and J ends were trimmed by 1 base and 3 bases, with 9 bases remaining between them. The CDR3 DNA reads as TGTGCCAGCAGTTTATCCCTAGCCGACACCGGGGAGCTGTTTTTT. Translation: CASSLSLADTGELFF.